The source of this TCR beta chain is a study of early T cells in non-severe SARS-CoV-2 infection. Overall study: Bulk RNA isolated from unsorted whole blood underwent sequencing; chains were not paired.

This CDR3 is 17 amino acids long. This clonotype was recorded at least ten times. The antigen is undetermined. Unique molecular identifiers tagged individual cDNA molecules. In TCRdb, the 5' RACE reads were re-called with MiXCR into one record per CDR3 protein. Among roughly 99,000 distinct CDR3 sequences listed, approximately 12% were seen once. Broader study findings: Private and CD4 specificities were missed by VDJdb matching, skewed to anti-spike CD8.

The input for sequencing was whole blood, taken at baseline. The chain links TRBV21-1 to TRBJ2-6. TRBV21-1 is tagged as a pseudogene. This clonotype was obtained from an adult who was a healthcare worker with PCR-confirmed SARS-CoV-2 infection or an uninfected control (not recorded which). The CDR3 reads CASKGILYVSGANVLTF. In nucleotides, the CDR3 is TGTGCCAGCAAAGGGATCCTCTATGTCTCTGGGGCCAACGTCCTGACTTTC.